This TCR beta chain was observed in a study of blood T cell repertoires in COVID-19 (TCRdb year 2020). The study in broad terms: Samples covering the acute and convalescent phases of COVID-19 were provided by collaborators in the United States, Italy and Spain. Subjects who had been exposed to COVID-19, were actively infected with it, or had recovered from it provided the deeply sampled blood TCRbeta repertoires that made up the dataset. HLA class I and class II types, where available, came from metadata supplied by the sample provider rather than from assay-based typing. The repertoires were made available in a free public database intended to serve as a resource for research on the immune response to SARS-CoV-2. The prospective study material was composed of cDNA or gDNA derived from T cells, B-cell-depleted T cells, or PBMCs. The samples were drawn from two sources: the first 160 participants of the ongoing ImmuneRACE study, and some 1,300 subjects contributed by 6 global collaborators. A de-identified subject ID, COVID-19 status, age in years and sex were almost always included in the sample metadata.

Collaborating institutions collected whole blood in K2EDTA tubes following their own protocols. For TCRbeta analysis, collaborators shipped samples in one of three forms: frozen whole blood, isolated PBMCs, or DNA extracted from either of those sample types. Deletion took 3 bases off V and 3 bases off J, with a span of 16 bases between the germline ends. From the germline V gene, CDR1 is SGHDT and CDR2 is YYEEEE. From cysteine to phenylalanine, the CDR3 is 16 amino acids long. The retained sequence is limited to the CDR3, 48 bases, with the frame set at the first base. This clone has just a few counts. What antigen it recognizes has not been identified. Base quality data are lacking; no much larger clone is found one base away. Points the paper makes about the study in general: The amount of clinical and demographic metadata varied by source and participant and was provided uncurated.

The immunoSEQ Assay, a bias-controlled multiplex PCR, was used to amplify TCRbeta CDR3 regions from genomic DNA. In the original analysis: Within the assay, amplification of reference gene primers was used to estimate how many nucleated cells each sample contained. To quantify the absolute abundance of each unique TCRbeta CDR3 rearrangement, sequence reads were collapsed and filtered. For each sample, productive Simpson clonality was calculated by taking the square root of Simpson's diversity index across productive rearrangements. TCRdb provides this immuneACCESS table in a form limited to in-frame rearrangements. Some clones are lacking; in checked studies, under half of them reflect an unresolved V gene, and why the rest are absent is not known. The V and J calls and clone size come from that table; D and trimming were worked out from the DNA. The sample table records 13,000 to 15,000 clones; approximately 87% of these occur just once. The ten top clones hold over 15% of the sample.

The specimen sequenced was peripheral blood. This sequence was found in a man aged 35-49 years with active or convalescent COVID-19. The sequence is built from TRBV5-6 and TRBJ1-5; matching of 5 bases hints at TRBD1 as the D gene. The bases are TGTGCCAGCAGCTATGGACCCCCGGGGGACAATCAGCCCCAGCATTTT. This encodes CASSYGPPGDNQPQHF.